A selection of T cell receptor beta chains follows, all from one sample in a study of blood T cell repertoires in COVID-19. The protocol was immunoSEQ multiplex PCR, while the TCRdb copy is restricted to in-frame clones and leaves out a portion. Of 250,000 to 350,000 clones in the sample, approximately 90% were seen once. The specimen was PBMCs or T cells enriched from blood (not recorded which). Receptor source: a woman aged 55-70 years in a cohort exposed to, infected with or recovered from COVID-19 (not recorded which). The CDR3 runs from the conserved cysteine through the conserved F or W. The D gene is left open where the match is weak. A clone size is listed for some rows: how often the clone was seen (once, few, many), or a class if it is expanded.

D,size,length,V,J,CDR3,DNA
TRBD1,once,13,TRBV10-1,TRBJ2-7,CASSEDRDHEQYF,TGCGCCAGCAGTGAAGACAGGGACCACGAGCAGTACTTC
NA,NA,14,TRBV11-2,TRBJ2-1,CASSPLRSYNEQFF,TGTGCCAGCAGCCCACTCAGGTCCTACAATGAGCAGTTCTTC
TRBD2,NA,17,TRBV29-1,TRBJ2-3,CSVLGTSGSIGTDTQYF,TGCAGCGTTCTCGGGACTAGCGGGAGTATTGGCACAGATACGCAGTATTTT
NA,NA,18,TRBV21-1,TRBJ2-6,CASSKVGGLSSGANVLTF,TGTGCCAGCAGCAAAGTTGGGGGGTTAAGCTCTGGGGCCAACGTCCTGACTTTC
TRBD1,NA,15,TRBV30,TRBJ2-2,CARSPRTGYTGELFF,TGTGCCCGCTCGCCCCGGACAGGGTACACCGGGGAGCTGTTTTTT
NA,NA,8,TRBV20-1,TRBJ2-1,CRPGEQFF,TGCAGGCCCGGTGAGCAGTTCTTC
TRBD1,NA,15,TRBV3-1/TRBV3-2,TRBJ1-2,CASSQWTGGNYGYTF,TGTGCCAGCAGCCAATGGACAGGGGGCAACTATGGCTACACCTTC
NA,NA,14,TRBV24-1,TRBJ2-5,CATSDARQEETQYF,TGTGCCACCAGTGACGCCCGACAGGAAGAGACCCAGTACTTC
NA,once,13,TRBV6-5,TRBJ1-5,CATSRTANQPQHF,TGTGCCACCTCACGGACAGCAAATCAGCCCCAGCATTTT
TRBD2,once,15,TRBV7-3,TRBJ2-3,CASSGTSGTADTQYF,TGTGCCAGCAGCGGGACTAGCGGGACGGCAGATACGCAGTATTTT
TRBD1,NA,16,TRBV7-8,TRBJ1-4,CASSRGIQGGGEKLFF,TGTGCCAGCAGCCGCGGAATACAGGGGGGTGGGGAAAAACTGTTTTTT
TRBD1,NA,16,TRBV9,TRBJ1-2,CASSIHPGQEAVFYTF,TGTGCCAGCAGCATACACCCGGGACAGGAAGCGGTCTTCTACACCTTC
TRBD1,NA,18,TRBV3-1/TRBV3-2,TRBJ1-1,CASSPLGGLPAMNTEAFF,TGTGCCAGCAGCCCGCTAGGGGGCCTCCCTGCAATGAACACTGAAGCTTTCTTT